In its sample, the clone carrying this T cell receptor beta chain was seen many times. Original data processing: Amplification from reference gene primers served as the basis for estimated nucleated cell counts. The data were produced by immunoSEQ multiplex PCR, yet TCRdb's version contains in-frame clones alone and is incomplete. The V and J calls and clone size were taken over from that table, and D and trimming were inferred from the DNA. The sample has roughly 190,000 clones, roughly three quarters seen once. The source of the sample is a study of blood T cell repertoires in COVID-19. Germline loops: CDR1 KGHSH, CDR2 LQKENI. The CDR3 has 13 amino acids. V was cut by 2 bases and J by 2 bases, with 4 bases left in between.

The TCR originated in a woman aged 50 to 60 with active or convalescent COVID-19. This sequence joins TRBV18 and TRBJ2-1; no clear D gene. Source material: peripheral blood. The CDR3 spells CASSPGPYNEQFF. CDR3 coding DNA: TGTGCCAGCTCACCAGGGCCCTACAATGAGCAGTTCTTC.